A selection of T cell receptor beta chains follows, all from one sample in a study of Ad26.COV2.S vaccination and SARS-CoV-2 variants. Clones were sequenced by immunoSEQ multiplex PCR, and TCRdb holds only the in-frame ones, with some missing. The sample contains around 240,000 clones, 70% to 90% of which appear only once. The sample here was peripheral blood, taken in a trial of Ad26.COV2.S vaccine versus placebo. The receptor source for this set is a person aged 18-65 years who received the Ad26.COV2.S COVID-19 vaccine or a placebo. The CDR3 runs from the conserved cysteine through the conserved F or W. D genes are given only for firm matches. The size entry is marked missing in some rows and otherwise reads once, few, many or a size class.

d_gene: NA; abundance: NA; j_gene: TRBJ2-7; v_gene: TRBV19; CDR3nt: TGTGCCAGTAGCGCGCCCGGGACACCCTCCTACGAGCAGTACTTC; CDR3aa: CASSAPGTPSYEQYF
d_gene: NA; abundance: once; j_gene: TRBJ1-1; v_gene: TRBV7-2; CDR3nt: TGTGCCAGCAGCTTGGGCCAGATGAACACTGAAGCTTTCTTT; CDR3aa: CASSLGQMNTEAFF
d_gene: NA; abundance: NA; j_gene: TRBJ1-2; v_gene: TRBV5-5; CDR3nt: TGTGCCAGCAGCACACATGCGGACCTTGGGGGCTACACCTTC; CDR3aa: CASSTHADLGGYTF
d_gene: NA; abundance: few; j_gene: TRBJ1-4; v_gene: TRBV10-3; CDR3nt: TGTGCCATCAAGGCGGCAACTAATGAAAAACTGTTTTTT; CDR3aa: CAIKAATNEKLFF
d_gene: NA; abundance: NA; j_gene: TRBJ2-5; v_gene: TRBV5-1; CDR3nt: TGCGCCAGCAGCTTGCGGGGAGGAGAGACCCAGTACTTC; CDR3aa: CASSLRGGETQYF
d_gene: NA; abundance: NA; j_gene: TRBJ1-6; v_gene: TRBV27; CDR3nt: TGTGCCAGCAGTTTAACCCGGGACAAGAATTCACCCCTCCACTTT; CDR3aa: CASSLTRDKNSPLHF
d_gene: NA; abundance: once; j_gene: TRBJ2-2; v_gene: TRBV6-5; CDR3nt: TGTGCCAGCAGTTACACCGGCGACACCGGGGAGCTGTTTTTT; CDR3aa: CASSYTGDTGELFF
d_gene: NA; abundance: once; j_gene: TRBJ2-2; v_gene: TRBV3-1/TRBV3-2; CDR3nt: TGTGCCAGCAGCCAAGATGGTGAGGGGCGGAACACCGGGGAGCTGTTTTTT; CDR3aa: CASSQDGEGRNTGELFF
d_gene: NA; abundance: NA; j_gene: TRBJ2-5; v_gene: TRBV5-4; CDR3nt: TGTGCCAGCAGCCAGGGGGGGTTCCAAGAGACCCAGTACTTC; CDR3aa: CASSQGGFQETQYF
d_gene: NA; abundance: NA; j_gene: TRBJ2-7; v_gene: TRBV7-9; CDR3nt: TGTGCCAGCAGCTTAGCGATGGGGGTATTTCTCTTTGACGAGCAGTACTTC; CDR3aa: CASSLAMGVFLFDEQYF
d_gene: NA; abundance: NA; j_gene: TRBJ1-1; v_gene: TRBV18; CDR3nt: TGTGCCAGCTCACCGGCTGACCCCACTGAAGCTTTCTTT; CDR3aa: CASSPADPTEAFF
d_gene: TRBD1; abundance: few; j_gene: TRBJ1-3; v_gene: TRBV6-1; CDR3nt: TGTGCCAGCAGTGAGGGACAGGGTTTGGGAAACACCATATATTTT; CDR3aa: CASSEGQGLGNTIYF
d_gene: NA; abundance: NA; j_gene: TRBJ2-3; v_gene: TRBV4-1; CDR3nt: TGCGCCAGCAGCCTGTCGGAAGCGAGCACAGATACGCAGTATTTT; CDR3aa: CASSLSEASTDTQYF
d_gene: NA; abundance: NA; j_gene: TRBJ2-2; v_gene: TRBV2; CDR3nt: TGTGCCAGCAGAAAGGGGGATGTGGGTACCGGGGAGCTGTTTTTT; CDR3aa: CASRKGDVGTGELFF